This T cell receptor beta chain comes out of a study of T-cell reconstitution after alpha-beta-depleted transplantation in children. Germline V gives CDR1 SSHAT, CDR2 FNYEAQ (reference sequence). The V segment lost 5 bases and the J segment 2 bases; nucleotides outside the gene matches: 9. The CDR3 spans 17 residues. Unique molecular identifiers featured in how the TCRbeta library was prepared. TCRdb ran MiXCR on the PCR reads and lists one entry per CDR3 protein. This sample yields around 15,000 distinct CDR3 sequences, of which roughly 5.6% are seen a single time; under 8% belongs to the top ten. This clonotype was counted many times.

The sequences come from PBMCs, collected before TCRalphabeta/CD19-depleted stem cell transplant. This clonotype was obtained from a boy aged 5-17 years with acute lymphoblastic leukemia, due to receive a stem cell transplant. The genes are TRBV7-7 and TRBJ2-1, with 10 bases that match TRBD1. CDR3 DNA sequence: TGTGCCAGCAGCCCTCGCGCCGGGACAGGGGCCTACAATGAGCAGTTCTTC. This sequence encodes CASSPRAGTGAYNEQFF.